This note documents a single T cell receptor beta chain sequence. This clone has only a few counts. Its specific antigen is unknown. One base away there is no much larger clone; base qualities are not given. The germline V gene yields SGHAT for CDR1 and FQNNGV for CDR2. After removal of 4 bases from V and 6 bases from J, the junction retains 3 bases not matched to a gene. The CDR3 measures 14 amino acids from cysteine to phenylalanine. Only the CDR3 portion is preserved as DNA: 42 bases, with reading frame beginning at the first base. In this study, focal radiation therapy paired with CTLA-4 blockade (ipilimumab) was tested in patients who had chemo-refractory metastatic non-small-cell lung cancer. Libraries came from the immunoSEQ multiplex PCR assay. In its TCRdb copy, this immuneACCESS table keeps in-frame sequences only and misses some clones. Where compared with another copy, unresolved V genes explain less than half of these, and the others have no known cause. This sample gives about 59,000 clones in total; about 80% of them show up just once. 6.1% of the sample belongs to the ten largest clones.

The data were obtained in a study of radiotherapy plus CTLA-4 blockade in lung cancer (dated by TCRdb to 2016 to 2019). For context, the study as a whole: Objective responses occurred in 18% of enrolled patients, and under 40% achieved disease control.

General conclusions and limits of the study: The strongest predictors of response were reported to be early dynamic shifts in blood T cell clones along with a rise in serum interferon-beta following radiation. TCR clones derived from tumors expanded in peripheral blood after treatment with radiotherapy and ipilimumab.

This material consisted of peripheral blood, taken from a patient treated with radiotherapy plus ipilimumab. The sequence was obtained from a human donor with non-small cell lung cancer whose response to radiotherapy plus ipilimumab could not be evaluated. The V and J segments used are TRBV11-2 and TRBJ2-3, with 11 junctional bases fitting TRBD2. DNA sequence: TGTGCCAGCAGCTACGCTAGCGGGGGGGATACGCAGTATTTT. This is translated as CASSYASGGDTQYF.